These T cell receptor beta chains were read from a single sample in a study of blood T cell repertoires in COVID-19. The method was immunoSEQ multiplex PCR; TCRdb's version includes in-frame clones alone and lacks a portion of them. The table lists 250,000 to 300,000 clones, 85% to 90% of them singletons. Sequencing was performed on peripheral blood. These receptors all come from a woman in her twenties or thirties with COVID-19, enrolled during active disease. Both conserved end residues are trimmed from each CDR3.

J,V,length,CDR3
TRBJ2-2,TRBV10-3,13,AIPSGRAGTGELF
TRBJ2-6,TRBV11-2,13,ASSLRGSGANVLT
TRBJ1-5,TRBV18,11,ASSPGDRQPQH
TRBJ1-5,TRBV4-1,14,ASSQKGQLVNQPQH
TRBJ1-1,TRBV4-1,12,ASSPLAANTEAF
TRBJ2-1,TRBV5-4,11,ASSSPPYNEQF
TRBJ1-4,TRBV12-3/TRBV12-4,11,ASSAQVNEKLF
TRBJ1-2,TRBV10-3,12,AISLQGAGYGYT
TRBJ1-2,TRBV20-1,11,SASIQMAGGYT
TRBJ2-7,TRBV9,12,ASSVGAHSYEQY
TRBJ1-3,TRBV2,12,ASSADRNGNTIY
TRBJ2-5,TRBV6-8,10,AGERGRETQY
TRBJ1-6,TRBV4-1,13,ASSQGQEYNSPLH
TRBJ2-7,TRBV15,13,ATSFRPGLSYEQY
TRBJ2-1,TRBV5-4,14,ASSPRPSGGYNEQF
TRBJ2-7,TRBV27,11,ASSYSRSYEQY
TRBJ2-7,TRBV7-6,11,ASSPGEGNEQY
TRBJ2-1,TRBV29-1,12,SVETSGTYNEQF
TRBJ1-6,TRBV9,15,ASSKGGTSSYNSPLH
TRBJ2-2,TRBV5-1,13,ASSLAGSRTGELF
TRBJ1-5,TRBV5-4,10,ASSNPGQPQH
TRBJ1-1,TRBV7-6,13,ASSNSNRGGTEAF
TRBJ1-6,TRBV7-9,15,ASRLGAGPVSGSPLH
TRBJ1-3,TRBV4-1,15,ASSEGGLIWAANTIY
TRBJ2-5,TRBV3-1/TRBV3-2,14,ASSQGLAVNQETQY
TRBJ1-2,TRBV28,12,ASSLTGANYGYT
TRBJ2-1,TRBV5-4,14,ASSFSPNFLYNEQF
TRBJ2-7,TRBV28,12,ASSFGTGTLGQY
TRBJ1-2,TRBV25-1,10,ASTGSAGGYT
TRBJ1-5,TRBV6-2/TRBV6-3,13,ASSYPGHPNQPQH
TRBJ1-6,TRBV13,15,ASSSTGVQGLLSPLH
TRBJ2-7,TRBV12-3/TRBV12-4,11,ASSKGLAAEQY
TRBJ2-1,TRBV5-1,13,ASSSQTGGYNEQF
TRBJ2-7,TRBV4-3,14,ASSQDRGRFPYEQY
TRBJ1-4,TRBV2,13,ASSPISATNEKLF
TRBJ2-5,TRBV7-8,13,ASSSSGMGQETQY
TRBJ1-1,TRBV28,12,ASSIPDRVTEAF
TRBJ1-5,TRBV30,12,AWRGQGNNQPQH
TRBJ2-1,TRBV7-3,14,ASSLGSGTGVNEQF
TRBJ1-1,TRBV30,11,AWIPGALLKAF
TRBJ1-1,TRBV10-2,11,ASRFAVNTEAF
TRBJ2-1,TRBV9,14,ASSVGEAGPYNEQF
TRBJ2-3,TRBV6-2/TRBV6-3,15,ASRPPDRGLSTDTQY
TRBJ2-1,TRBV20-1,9,SAEGRNEQF
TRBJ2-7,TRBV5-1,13,ASRVLGGGTYEQY
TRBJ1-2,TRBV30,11,AWSSRGIYGYT
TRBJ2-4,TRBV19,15,ASSIVGGTGTKNIQY
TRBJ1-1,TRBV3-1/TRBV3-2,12,ASSREGGQTEAF
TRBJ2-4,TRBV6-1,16,ASSDRGRAGLAKNIQY
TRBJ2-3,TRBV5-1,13,ASRTEMGGTDTQY
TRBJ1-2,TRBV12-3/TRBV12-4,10,ASSFSRYGYT